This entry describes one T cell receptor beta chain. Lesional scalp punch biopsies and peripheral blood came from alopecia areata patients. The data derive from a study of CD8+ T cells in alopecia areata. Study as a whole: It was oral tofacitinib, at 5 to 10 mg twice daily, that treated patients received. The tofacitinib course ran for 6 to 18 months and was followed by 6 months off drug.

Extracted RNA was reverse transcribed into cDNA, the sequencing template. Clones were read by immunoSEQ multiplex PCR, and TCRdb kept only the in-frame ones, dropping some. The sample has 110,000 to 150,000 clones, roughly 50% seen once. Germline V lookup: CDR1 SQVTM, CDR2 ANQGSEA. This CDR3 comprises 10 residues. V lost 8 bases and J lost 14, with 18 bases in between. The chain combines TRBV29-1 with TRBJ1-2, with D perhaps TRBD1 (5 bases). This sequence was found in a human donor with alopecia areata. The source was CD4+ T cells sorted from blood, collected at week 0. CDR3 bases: TGCAGCACACCCGGGACTGCTTTAACCTTC. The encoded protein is CSTPGTALTF.